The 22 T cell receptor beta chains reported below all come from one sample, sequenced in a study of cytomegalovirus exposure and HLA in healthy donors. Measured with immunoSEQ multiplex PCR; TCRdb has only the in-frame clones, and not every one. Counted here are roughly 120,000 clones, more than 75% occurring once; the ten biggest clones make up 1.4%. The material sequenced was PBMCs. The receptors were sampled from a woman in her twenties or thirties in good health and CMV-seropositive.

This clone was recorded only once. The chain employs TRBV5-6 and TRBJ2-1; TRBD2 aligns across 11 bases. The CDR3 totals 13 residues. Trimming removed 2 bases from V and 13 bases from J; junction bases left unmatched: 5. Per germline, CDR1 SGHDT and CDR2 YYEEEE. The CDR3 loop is CASSLFSGGAQFF. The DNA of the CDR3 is TGTGCCAGCAGCTTATTTAGCGGGGGGGCTCAGTTCTTC.

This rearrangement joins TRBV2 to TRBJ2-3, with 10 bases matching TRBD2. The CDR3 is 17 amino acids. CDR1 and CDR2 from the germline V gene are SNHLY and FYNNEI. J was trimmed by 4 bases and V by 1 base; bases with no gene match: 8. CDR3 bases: TGTGCCAGCAGTGAAGTGGCTAGCGGGAGCGGTCCAGATACGCAGTATTTT. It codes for CASSEVASGSGPDTQYF.

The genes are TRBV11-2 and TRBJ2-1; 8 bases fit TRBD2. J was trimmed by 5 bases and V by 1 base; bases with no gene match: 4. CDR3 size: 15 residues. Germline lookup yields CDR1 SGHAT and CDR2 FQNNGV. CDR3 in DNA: TGTGCCAGCAGCTTAGGACTAGCGAACGACAATGAGCAGTTCTTC. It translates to CASSLGLANDNEQFF.

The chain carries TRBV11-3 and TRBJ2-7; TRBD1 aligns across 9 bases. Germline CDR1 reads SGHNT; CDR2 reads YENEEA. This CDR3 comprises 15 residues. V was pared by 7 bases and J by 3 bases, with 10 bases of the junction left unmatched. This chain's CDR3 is CASILSDRGIYEQYF. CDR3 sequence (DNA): TGTGCCAGCATCCTCTCGGACAGGGGCATCTACGAGCAGTACTTC.

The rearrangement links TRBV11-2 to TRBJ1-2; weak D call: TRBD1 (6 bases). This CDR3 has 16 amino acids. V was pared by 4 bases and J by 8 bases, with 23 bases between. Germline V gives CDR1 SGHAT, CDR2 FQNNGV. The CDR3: CASSSPRTIRGRGYTF. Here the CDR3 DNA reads TGTGCCAGCAGCTCCCCCCGTACTATCAGGGGCCGGGGCTACACCTTC.

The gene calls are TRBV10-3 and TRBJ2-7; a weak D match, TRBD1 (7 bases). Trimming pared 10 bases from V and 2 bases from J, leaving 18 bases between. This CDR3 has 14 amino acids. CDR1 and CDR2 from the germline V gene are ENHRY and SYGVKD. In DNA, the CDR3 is TGTGCCACAAAAGGGGCAGGGGGGACCTACGAGCAGTACTTC. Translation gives CATKGAGGTYEQYF.

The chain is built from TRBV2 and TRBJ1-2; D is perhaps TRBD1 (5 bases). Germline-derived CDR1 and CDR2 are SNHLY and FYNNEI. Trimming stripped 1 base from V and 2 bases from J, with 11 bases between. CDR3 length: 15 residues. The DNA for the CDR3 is TGTGCCAGCAGTGAAGGGGGCAGGGCAAACTATGGCTACACCTTC. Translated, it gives CASSEGGRANYGYTF.

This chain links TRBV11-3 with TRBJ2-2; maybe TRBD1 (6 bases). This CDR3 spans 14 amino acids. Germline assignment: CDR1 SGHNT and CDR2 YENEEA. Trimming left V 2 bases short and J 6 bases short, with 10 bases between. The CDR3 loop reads CASSLSQGSGELFF. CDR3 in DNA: TGTGCCAGCAGCTTATCACAGGGTTCCGGGGAGCTGTTTTTT.

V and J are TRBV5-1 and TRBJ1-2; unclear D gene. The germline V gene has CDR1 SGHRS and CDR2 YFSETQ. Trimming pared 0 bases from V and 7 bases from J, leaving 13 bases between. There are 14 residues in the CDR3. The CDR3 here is CASSLGMVIGGYTF. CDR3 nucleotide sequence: TGCGCCAGCAGCTTGGGTATGGTCATCGGTGGCTACACCTTC.

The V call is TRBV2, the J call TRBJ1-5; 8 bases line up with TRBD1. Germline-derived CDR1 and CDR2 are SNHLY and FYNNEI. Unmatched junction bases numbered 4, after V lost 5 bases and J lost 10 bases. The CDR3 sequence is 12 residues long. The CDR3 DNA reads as TGTGCCAGCAGTTTACAGGGGGGTCCCCAGCATTTT. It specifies CASSLQGGPQHF.

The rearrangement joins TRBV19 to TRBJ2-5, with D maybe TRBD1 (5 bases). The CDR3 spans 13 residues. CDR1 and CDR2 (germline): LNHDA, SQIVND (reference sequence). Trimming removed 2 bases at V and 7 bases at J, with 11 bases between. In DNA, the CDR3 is TGTGCCAGTAGTATAACTGGGGCCGGGACCCAGTACTTC. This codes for CASSITGAGTQYF.

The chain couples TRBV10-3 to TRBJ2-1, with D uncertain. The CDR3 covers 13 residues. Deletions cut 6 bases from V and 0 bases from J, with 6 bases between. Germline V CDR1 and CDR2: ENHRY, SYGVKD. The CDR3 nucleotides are TGTGCCATCAGGGGCGACTCCTACAATGAGCAGTTCTTC. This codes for CAIRGDSYNEQFF.

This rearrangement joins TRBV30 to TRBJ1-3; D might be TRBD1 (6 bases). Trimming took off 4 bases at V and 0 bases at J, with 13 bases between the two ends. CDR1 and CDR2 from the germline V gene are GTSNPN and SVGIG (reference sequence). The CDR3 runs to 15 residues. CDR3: CAWTQDRISGNTIYF. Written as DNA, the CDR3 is TGTGCCTGGACCCAAGACAGGATCTCTGGAAACACCATATATTTT.

This CDR3 is CASSYQDTGELFF. DNA of the CDR3: TGTGCCAGCAGTTACCAGGACACCGGGGAGCTGTTTTTT. J is TRBJ2-2 and V is TRBV6-5; no definite D call. Germline V lookup: CDR1 MNHEY, CDR2 SVGAGI. Trimming took 2 bases from V and 3 from J, leaving 4 bases between them. CDR3 length: 13 amino acids.

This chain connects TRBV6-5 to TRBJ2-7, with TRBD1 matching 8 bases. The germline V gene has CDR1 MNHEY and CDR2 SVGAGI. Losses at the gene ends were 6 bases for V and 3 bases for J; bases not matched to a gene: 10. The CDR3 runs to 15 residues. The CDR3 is CASSPAGTGNYEQYF. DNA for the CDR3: TGTGCCAGCAGCCCGGCCGGGACAGGAAACTACGAGCAGTACTTC.

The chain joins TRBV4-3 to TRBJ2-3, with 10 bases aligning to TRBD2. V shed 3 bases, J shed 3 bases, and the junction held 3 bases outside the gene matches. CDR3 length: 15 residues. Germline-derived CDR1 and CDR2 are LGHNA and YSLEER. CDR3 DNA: TGCGCCAGCAGCCACGGACTAGCGGAGACAGATACGCAGTATTTT. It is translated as CASSHGLAETDTQYF.

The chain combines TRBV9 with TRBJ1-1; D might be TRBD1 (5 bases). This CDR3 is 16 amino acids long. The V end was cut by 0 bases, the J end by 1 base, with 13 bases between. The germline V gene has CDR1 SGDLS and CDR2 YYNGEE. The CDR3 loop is CASSVDTLRGNTEAFF. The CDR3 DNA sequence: TGTGCCAGCAGCGTAGATACTTTAAGGGGGAACACTGAAGCTTTCTTT.

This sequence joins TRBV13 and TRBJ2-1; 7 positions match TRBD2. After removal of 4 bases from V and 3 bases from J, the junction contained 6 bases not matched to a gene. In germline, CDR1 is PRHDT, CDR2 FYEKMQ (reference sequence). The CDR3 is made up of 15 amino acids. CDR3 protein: CASSSPGLNYNEQFF. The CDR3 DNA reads TGTGCCAGCAGCTCCCCGGGACTAAACTACAATGAGCAGTTCTTC.

The CDR3 nucleotides are TGTGCCAGCAGCGTAGCTGGTGGGGGGAATTCACCCCTCCACTTT. Translation: CASSVAGGGNSPLHF. This sequence joins TRBV9 and TRBJ1-6; tentative D call: TRBD1 (5 bases). Germline CDR1 is SGDLS and CDR2 is YYNGEE. Trimming shortened V by 0 bases and J by 7 bases, and 11 bases separated the two germline ends. The CDR3 has 15 residues. The whole variable domain, filled in from reference TRBV9 and TRBJ1-6, reads DSGVTQTPKHLITATGQRVTLRCSPRSGDLSVYWYQQSLDQGLQFLIQYYNGEERAKGNILERFSAQQFPDLHSELNLSSLELGDSALYFCASSVAGGGNSPLHFGNGTRLTVT.

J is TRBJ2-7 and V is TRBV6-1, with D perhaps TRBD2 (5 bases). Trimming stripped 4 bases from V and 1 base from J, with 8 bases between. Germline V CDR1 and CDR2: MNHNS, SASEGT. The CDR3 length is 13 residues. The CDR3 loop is CASSALVSYEQYF. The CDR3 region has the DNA TGTGCCAGCAGTGCACTAGTATCCTACGAGCAGTACTTC.

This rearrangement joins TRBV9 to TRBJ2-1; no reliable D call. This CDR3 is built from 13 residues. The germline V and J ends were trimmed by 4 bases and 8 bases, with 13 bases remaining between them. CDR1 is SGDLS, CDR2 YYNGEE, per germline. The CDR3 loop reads CASSQAHFDEQFF. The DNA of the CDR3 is TGTGCCAGCAGCCAGGCCCATTTCGATGAGCAGTTCTTC.

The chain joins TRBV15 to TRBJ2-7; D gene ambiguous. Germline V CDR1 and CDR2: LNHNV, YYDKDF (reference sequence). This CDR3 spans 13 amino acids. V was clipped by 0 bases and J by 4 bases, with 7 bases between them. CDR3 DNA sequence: TGTGCCACCAGCAGAGACGAGGTGTACGAGCAGTACTTC. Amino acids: CATSRDEVYEQYF.